One and the same sample provided the 22 T cell receptor beta chains below, sequenced in a study of CD8+CD57+ T cells in acquired aplastic anemia. All patients picked for sequencing had shown, by flow cytometry, an expansion of CD8+CD57+ cells. Using genomic DNA as the template, TCR beta VDJ and CDR3 profiling was carried out. Each CDR3 protein is one row after TCRdb ran MiXCR on the reads. The sample records 95,000 to 150,000 distinct CDR3 sequences, approximately 36% being singletons. The sample was sorted CD4+, CD8+, or CD8+CD57+ T cells (not recorded which) from PBMCs. Every receptor here comes from a human donor with aplastic anemia.

This clonotype was observed at least ten times. V and J are TRBV20-1 and TRBJ2-6, with TRBD1 identical over 7 bases. Germline V gene sequence: CDR1 DFQATT, CDR2 SNEGSKA (reference sequence). V dropped 1 base and J dropped 0; count of bases not matched to a gene: 9. The CDR3 spans 18 residues. CDR3 sequence reads: CSARGGGRSLSGANVLTF. In nucleotides, the CDR3 is TGCAGTGCTAGAGGAGGGGGCCGCTCACTCTCTGGGGCCAACGTCCTGACTTTC.

This clonotype appeared many times. The V gene is TRBV4-2, the J gene TRBJ1-6, with D perhaps matching TRBD1 (5 bases). The germline V gene has CDR1 LGHNA and CDR2 YNFKEQ. The V end lost 1 base, the J end lost 6 bases, and 10 bases lay between the germline ends. The CDR3 is made up of 15 amino acids. DNA of the CDR3: TGTGCCAGCAGCCAAGTGGGGGGGGGTAATTCACCCCTCCACTTT. This codes for CASSQVGGGNSPLHF.

V usage is TRBV2 and J usage is TRBJ1-1; D remains ambiguous. This CDR3 has 13 residues. Trimming removed 4 bases from V and 1 base from J, with 7 bases in between. Per the germline V gene, CDR1 is SNHLY and CDR2 is FYNNEI. For the CDR3, the DNA is TGTGCCAGCAGTGTATTCCCGAACACTGAAGCTTTCTTT. As protein: CASSVFPNTEAFF.

The chain recombines TRBV12-3 or TRBV12-4 with TRBJ1-2; 9 bases are shared with TRBD1. V trimming: 5 bases; J trimming: 7 bases; junction bases outside the gene matches: 8. This CDR3 spans 14 amino acids. CDR3 nucleotide sequence: TGTGCCAGCAGTCCTGACAGGGGGGGAGGTGGCTACACCTTC. Residues: CASSPDRGGGGYTF.

The V call is TRBV15, the J call TRBJ2-5; D perhaps matches TRBD1 (6 bases). The CDR3 spans 15 residues. Germline assignment: CDR1 LNHNV and CDR2 YYDKDF (reference sequence). The V end was cut by 3 bases, the J end by 5 bases, with 16 bases between. This chain's CDR3 is CATSSQAGARETQYF. The CDR3 coding sequence is TGTGCCACCAGCAGCCAAGCAGGGGCAAGGGAGACCCAGTACTTC.

The chain carries TRBV5-1 and TRBJ2-7; TRBD2 matches 15 bases. V shed 7 bases, J shed 4 bases, and the junction held 0 bases outside the gene matches. The CDR3 spans 13 residues. Germline lookup yields CDR1 SGHRS and CDR2 YFSETQ. This CDR3 reads CASGLAGGYEQYF. The CDR3 DNA reads as TGCGCCAGCGGACTAGCGGGAGGGTACGAGCAGTACTTC. Full variable domain (missing parts from reference TRBV5-1 and TRBJ2-7): KAGVTQTPRYLIKTRGQQVTLSCSPISGHRSVSWYQQTPGQGLQFLFEYFSETQRNKGNFPGRFSGRQFSNSRSEMNVSTLELGDSALYLCASGLAGGYEQYFGPGTRLTVT.

V is TRBV5-1 and J is TRBJ2-3; TRBD1 or TRBD2 may be the D gene (5 bases each). V was trimmed by 3 bases and J by 1 base, leaving 15 bases between them. The germline gives CDR1 SGHRS, CDR2 YFSETQ. This CDR3 has 16 residues. CDR3 bases: TGCGCCAGCAGCTCACCACGGCAGGGAGGCACAGATACGCAGTATTTT. Amino acids: CASSSPRQGGTDTQYF.

On this clonotype: A much larger clone lies one base from this, so it may be a read error. This sequence joins TRBV2 and TRBJ1-4, with TRBD1 identical over 7 bases. The CDR3 has 15 residues. Looked up from germline, CDR1 is SNHLY and CDR2 is FYNNEI. The CDR3 nucleotides read TGTGCCAGCGGCGGGGACAGCCGACCGGGTGAAGAACTGTTTTTT. It specifies CASGGDSRPGEELFF.

Points on this clonotype: Given a much more abundant clone one base away, this may be a read error. The J gene is TRBJ2-3, the V gene TRBV6-5; TRBD1 matches at 7 bases. CDR3 size: 15 residues. Unmatched junction bases numbered 7, after V lost 3 bases and J lost 4 bases. The V gene's germline CDR1 is MNHEY and CDR2 SVGAGI. The CDR3 sequence is CASSYWRQGADTQYF. The DNA for the CDR3 is TGTGCCAGCAGTTATTGGAGACAGGGCGCAGATACGCAGTATTTT.

The sample holds many counts of this clonotype. The chain has TRBV7-9 and TRBJ1-3, with a possible D match to TRBD1 (5 bases). Germline V CDR1 and CDR2: SEHNR, FQNEAQ (reference sequence). The CDR3 has 17 residues. V was clipped by 5 bases and J by 2 bases, with 19 bases between them. The CDR3 coding sequence is TGTGCCAGCAGCCTTCTTAGCTCGGGGGAAACTGGAAACACCATATATTTT. It codes for CASSLLSSGETGNTIYF.

This clonotype was counted at least ten times. V gene TRBV2 combines with J gene TRBJ1-2, with 9 bases that match TRBD1. The V and J ends lost 6 bases and 6 bases, in that order; junction bases with no gene match: 8. The CDR3 length is 14 residues. Germline CDR1 is SNHLY and CDR2 is FYNNEI. For the CDR3, the DNA is TGTGCCAGCAGAAATCTACAGGGGGCGAATGGCTACACCTTC. Translated, it gives CASRNLQGANGYTF.

About this clonotype: This may be a read error: a much more frequent sequence differs by one nucleotide. The chain carries TRBV28 and TRBJ1-6; possible D gene TRBD1, 6 bases. Per germline, CDR1 MDHEN and CDR2 SYDVKM. V lost 6 bases, J lost 3 bases, and 9 bases lay in between. The CDR3 runs 14 residues. The CDR3 sequence is CASRRDNYNSPLHF. CDR3 coding DNA: TGTGCCAGCAGGCGGGACAACTATAATTCACCCCTCCACTTT.

This clonotype has a count of ten or more. This chain uses TRBV19 with TRBJ2-5; no definite D call. This CDR3 has 12 residues. Germline lookup yields CDR1 LNHDA and CDR2 SQIVND (reference sequence). Between the trimmed V and J ends, which lost 6 bases and 4 bases, there was a span of 9 bases. The CDR3 loop is CASSHVRETQYF. CDR3 DNA sequence: TGTGCCAGTAGCCACGTCCGAGAGACCCAGTACTTC.

This clonotype was observed at least ten times. This rearrangement joins TRBV11-1 to TRBJ1-5; tentative D call: TRBD1 (5 bases). The CDR3 has 16 amino acids. Germline assignment: CDR1 SGHAT and CDR2 FQDESV (reference sequence). Trimming pared 3 bases from V and 3 bases from J, leaving 15 bases between. The CDR3 nucleotides read TGTGCCAGCAGCTTGGTGGGGCTACTAAACAATCAGCCCCAGCATTTT. It specifies CASSLVGLLNNQPQHF.

The rearrangement joins TRBV7-2 to TRBJ2-7; no clear D. In germline, CDR1 is SGHTA, CDR2 FQGNSA. V gave up 3 bases and J gave up 3 bases, with 12 bases separating them. This CDR3 contains 14 residues. CDR3 sequence (DNA): TGTGCCAGCAGCTTGGTGCTGGGTGGCTACGAGCAGTACTTC. Translating it yields CASSLVLGGYEQYF.

This clonotype has at least ten counts. The chain recombines TRBV6-1 with TRBJ2-3; 8 bases agree with TRBD2. CDR3 length: 14 amino acids. CDR1 MNHNS and CDR2 SASEGT come from the germline V gene. V lost 6 bases, J lost 14 bases, and 16 bases stayed unmatched. In DNA, the CDR3 is TGTGCCAGCAGAGATTTCCCTACCGGGACTAGATCGTATTTT. Protein sequence: CASRDFPTGTRSYF.

This clonotype was seen once. The genes are TRBV7-2 and TRBJ2-4; no firm D call. In germline, CDR1 is SGHTA, CDR2 FQGNSA. Trimming pared 0 bases from V and 7 bases from J, leaving 4 bases between. This CDR3 has 12 amino acids. CDR3: CASSLASNIQYF. As DNA, the CDR3 is TGTGCCAGCAGCTTAGCGAGTAACATTCAGTACTTC.

The chain uses TRBV6-2 or TRBV6-3 and TRBJ2-1; 9 bases map to TRBD2. Germline-derived CDR1 and CDR2 are MNHEY and SVGEGT. The CDR3 contains 14 residues. V dropped 5 bases and J dropped 4; count of bases not matched to a gene: 3. For the CDR3, the DNA is TGTGCCAGCAGTAACCTAGCGGGGTACAATGAGCAGTTCTTC. Its translation: CASSNLAGYNEQFF.

This clonotype was recorded many times. This rearrangement joins TRBV15 to TRBJ2-7; 9 bases are shared with TRBD1. Unmatched junction bases numbered 4, after V lost 4 bases and J lost 3 bases. This CDR3 contains 14 residues. Germline CDR1 reads LNHNV; CDR2 reads YYDKDF (reference sequence). The CDR3 DNA is TGTGCCACCAGCACCTCGACAGGGGGCTACGAGCAGTACGTC. Its translation: CATSTSTGGYEQYV.

The CDR3: CASTGPLSYEQYV. Here the CDR3 DNA reads TGTGCCAGTACGGGCCCACTCTCCTACGAGCAGTACGTC. This chain joins TRBV19 and TRBJ2-7, with unresolved D. Germline CDR1 LNHDA, CDR2 SQIVND (reference sequence). With 7 bases removed from V and 0 bases from J, the gap between germline ends came to 10 bases. This CDR3 is 13 amino acids long.

This clonotype was seen once. The germline gene is not matched at one end of the junction; a read error may be the cause. The rearrangement links TRBV9 to TRBJ1-4; D unresolved. The CDR3 is 14 residues long. CDR1 SGDLS and CDR2 YYNGEE come from the germline V gene. The CDR3 coding sequence is TGCGCCAGCAGCGCCTCGTCTGGATCAGAAAAACTGTTTTTT. Residues: CASSASSGSEKLFF. Full variable domain (rest looked up from reference TRBV9 and TRBJ1-4): DSGVTQTPKHLITATGQRVTLRCSPRSGDLSVYWYQQSLDQGLQFLIQYYNGEERAKGNILERFSAQQFPDLHSELNLSSLELGDSALYFCASSASSGSEKLFFGSGTQLSVL.

With regard to this clonotype: With a much larger clone just one base away, this may be a read error. The V call is TRBV6-1, the J call TRBJ1-1, with a weak D call TRBD1 (6 bases). The CDR3 covers 16 residues. Per germline, CDR1 MNHNS and CDR2 SASEGT. The CDR3 DNA sequence: TGTGCCGGCAGTGGTCGCAGGGGAGTTAAGAACACTGAAGCTTTCTTT. Its translation is CAGSGRRGVKNTEAFF.